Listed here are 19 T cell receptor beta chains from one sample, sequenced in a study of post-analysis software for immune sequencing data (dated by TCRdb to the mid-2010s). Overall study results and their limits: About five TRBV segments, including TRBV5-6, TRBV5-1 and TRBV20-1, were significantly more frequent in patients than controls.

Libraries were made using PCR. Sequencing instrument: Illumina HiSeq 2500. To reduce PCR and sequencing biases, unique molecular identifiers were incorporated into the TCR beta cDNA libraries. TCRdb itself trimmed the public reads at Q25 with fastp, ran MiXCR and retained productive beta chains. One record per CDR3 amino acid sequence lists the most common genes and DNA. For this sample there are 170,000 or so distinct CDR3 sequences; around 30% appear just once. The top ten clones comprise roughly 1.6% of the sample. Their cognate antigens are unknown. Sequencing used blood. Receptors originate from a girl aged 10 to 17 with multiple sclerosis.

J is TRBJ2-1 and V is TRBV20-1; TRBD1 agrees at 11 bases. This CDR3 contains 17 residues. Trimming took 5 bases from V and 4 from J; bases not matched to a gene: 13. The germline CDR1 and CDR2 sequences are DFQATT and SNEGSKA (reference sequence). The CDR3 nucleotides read TGCAGTGCTGCCGTTATAGACCGGGACAGGGGGTACAATGAGCAGTTCTTC. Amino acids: CSAAVIDRDRGYNEQFF.

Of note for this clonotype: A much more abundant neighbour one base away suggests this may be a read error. The CDR3 nucleotides read TGCAGTGCTAAGGGACTAGCCGTCTACGAGCGGTACTTC. It translates to CSAKGLAVYERYF. The V gene is TRBV20-1, the J gene TRBJ2-7; 9 bases are shared with TRBD2. There are 13 residues in the CDR3. Germline V gives CDR1 DFQATT, CDR2 SNEGSKA (reference sequence).

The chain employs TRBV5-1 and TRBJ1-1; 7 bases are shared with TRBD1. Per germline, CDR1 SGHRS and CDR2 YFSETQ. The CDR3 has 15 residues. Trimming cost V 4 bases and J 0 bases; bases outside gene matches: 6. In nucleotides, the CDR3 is TGCGCCAGCAGCCCCGGACAGGCCTTGAACACTGAAGCTTTCTTT. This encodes CASSPGQALNTEAFF.

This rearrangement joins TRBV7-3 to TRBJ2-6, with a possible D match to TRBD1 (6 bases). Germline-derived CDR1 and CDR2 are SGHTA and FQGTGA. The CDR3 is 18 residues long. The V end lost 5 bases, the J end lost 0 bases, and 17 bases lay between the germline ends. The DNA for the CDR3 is TGTGCCAGCAGCCTTTTCGGTATGGACAGCTCTGGGGCCAACGTCCTGACTTTC. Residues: CASSLFGMDSSGANVLTF.

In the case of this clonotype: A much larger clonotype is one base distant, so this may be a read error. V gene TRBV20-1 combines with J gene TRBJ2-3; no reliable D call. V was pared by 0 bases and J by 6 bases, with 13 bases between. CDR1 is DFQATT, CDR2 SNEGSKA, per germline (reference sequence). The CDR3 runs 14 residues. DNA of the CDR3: TGCAGTGCTAGAGATATTCGGGTACCCGATACGCAGTATTTT. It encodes CSARDIRVPDTQYF.

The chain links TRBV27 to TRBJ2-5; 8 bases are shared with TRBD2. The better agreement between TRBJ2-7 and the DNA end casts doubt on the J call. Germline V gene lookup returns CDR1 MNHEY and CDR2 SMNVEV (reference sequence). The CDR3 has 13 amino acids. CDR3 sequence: CASSPSGRGEQYF. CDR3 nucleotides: TGTGCCAGCAGTCCATCCGGGAGGGGCGAGCAGTACTTC.

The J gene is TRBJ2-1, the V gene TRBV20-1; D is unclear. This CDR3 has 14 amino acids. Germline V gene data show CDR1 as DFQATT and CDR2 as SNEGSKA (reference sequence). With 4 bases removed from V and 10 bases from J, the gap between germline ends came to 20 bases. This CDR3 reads CSANAATRLREQFF. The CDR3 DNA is TGCAGTGCTAATGCGGCCACTCGCCTCCGGGAGCAGTTCTTC.

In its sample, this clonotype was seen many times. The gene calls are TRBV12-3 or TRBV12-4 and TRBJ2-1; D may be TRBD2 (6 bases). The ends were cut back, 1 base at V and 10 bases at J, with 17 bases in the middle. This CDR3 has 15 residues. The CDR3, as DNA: TGTGCCAGCAGTTTAGTTTCTGGGGGGAATGGGGAGCAGTTCTTC. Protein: CASSLVSGGNGEQFF.

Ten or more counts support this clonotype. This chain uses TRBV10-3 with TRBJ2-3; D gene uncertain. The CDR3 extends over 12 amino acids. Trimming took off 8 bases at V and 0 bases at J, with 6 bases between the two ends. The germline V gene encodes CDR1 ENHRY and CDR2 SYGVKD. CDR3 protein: CAISGSTDTQYF. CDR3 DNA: TGTGCCATCTCCGGGAGCACAGATACGCAGTATTTT.

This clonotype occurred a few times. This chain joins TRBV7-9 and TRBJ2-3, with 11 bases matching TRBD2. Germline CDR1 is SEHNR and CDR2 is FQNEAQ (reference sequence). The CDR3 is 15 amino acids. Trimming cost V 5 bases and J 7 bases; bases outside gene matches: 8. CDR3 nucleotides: TGTGCCAGCAGCCTCTTTAGCGGGAGGGCCAATACGCAGTATTTT. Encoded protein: CASSLFSGRANTQYF. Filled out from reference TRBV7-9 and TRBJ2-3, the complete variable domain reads DTGVSQNPRHKITKRGQNVTFRCDPISEHNRLYWYRQTLGQGPEFLTYFQNEAQLEKSRLLSDRFSAERPKGSFSTLEIQRTEQGDSAMYLCASSLFSGRANTQYFGPGTRLTVL.

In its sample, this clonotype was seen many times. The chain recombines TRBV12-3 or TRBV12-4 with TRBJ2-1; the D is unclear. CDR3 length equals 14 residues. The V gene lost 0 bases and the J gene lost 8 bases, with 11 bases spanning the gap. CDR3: CASSLAILRDEQFF. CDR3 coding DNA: TGTGCCAGCAGTTTAGCGATCTTGCGTGATGAGCAGTTCTTC.

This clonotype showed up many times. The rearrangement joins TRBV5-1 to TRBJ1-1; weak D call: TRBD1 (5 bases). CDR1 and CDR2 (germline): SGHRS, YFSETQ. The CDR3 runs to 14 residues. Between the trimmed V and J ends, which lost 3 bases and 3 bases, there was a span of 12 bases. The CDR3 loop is CASSSAGGYTEAFF. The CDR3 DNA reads TGCGCCAGCAGCTCCGCCGGGGGGTACACTGAAGCTTTCTTT.

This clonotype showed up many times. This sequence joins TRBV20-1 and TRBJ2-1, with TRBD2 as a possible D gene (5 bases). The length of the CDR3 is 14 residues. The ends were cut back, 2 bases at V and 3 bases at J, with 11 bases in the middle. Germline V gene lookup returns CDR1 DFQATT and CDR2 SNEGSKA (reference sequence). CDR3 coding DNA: TGCAGTGCTAGACTTAGCGTTAACTACAATGAGCAGTTCTTC. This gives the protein CSARLSVNYNEQFF.

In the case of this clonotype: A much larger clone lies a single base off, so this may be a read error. The CDR3 loop reads CASSFRTSGNEQYF. CDR3 DNA: TGTGCCAGCAGCTTCAGGACTAGCGGTAATGAGCAGTACTTC. The V and J genes are TRBV7-6 and TRBJ2-7, with 10 bases that match TRBD2. The CDR3 consists of 14 residues. The germline V gene has CDR1 SGHVS and CDR2 FNYEAQ. V dropped 3 bases and J dropped 7; count of bases not matched to a gene: 6.

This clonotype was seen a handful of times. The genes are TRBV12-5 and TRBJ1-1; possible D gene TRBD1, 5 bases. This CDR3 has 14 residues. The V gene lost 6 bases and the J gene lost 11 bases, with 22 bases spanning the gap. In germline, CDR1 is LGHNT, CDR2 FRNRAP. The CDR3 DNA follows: TGTGCTAGTGGACTAAGATCCGGGACTGCGGGCGCTTTCTTT. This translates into CASGLRSGTAGAFF.

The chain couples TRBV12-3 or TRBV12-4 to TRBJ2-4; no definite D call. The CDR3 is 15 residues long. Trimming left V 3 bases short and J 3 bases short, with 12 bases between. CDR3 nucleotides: TGTGCCAGCAGTTTTCGGCCAGTGGACAAAAACATTCAGTACTTC. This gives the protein CASSFRPVDKNIQYF.

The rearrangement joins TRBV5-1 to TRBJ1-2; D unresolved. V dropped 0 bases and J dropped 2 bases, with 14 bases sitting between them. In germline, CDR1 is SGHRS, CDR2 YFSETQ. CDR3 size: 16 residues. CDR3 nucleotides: TGCGCCAGCAGCTTGGGAGCAGACAATTCGAACTATGGCTACACCTTC. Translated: CASSLGADNSNYGYTF.

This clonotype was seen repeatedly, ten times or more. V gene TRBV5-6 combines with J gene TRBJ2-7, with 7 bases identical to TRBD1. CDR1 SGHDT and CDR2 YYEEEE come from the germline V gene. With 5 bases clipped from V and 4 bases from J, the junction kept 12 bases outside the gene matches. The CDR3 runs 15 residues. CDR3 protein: CASSVGVGGIYEQYF. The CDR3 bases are TGTGCCAGCAGTGTAGGAGTAGGGGGCATATACGAGCAGTACTTC.

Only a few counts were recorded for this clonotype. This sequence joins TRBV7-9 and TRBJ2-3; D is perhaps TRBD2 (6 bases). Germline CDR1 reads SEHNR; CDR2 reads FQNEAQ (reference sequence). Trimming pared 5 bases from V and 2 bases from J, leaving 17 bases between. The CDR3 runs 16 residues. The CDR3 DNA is TGTGCCAGCAGCCCTTTGGAGGGGACGGCCACAGATACGCAGTATTTT. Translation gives CASSPLEGTATDTQYF.